This passage covers 9 T cell receptor beta chains from one sample sequenced in a study of blood T cell repertoires in COVID-19. TCRdb keeps only in-frame clones here, not all; method: immunoSEQ multiplex PCR. This sample has approximately 99,000 clones; 80% to 90% occur once, and the top ten carry 2% to 2.5%. The sequencing input was peripheral blood. The origin of the receptors is a human donor in a cohort sampled during active COVID-19.

The gene calls are TRBV12-3 or TRBV12-4 and TRBJ1-6; no firm D call. This CDR3 region has 13 residues. V was cut by 0 bases and J by 10 bases, with 7 bases left in between. CDR3 bases: TGTGCCAGCAGTTTAGCGGAGGGCTCACCCCTCCACTTT. Translation: CASSLAEGSPLHF.

V gene TRBV27 combines with J gene TRBJ2-6; D perhaps matches TRBD2 (5 bases). Trimming took 8 bases from V and 0 from J, leaving 8 bases between them. Germline assignment: CDR1 MNHEY and CDR2 SMNVEV (reference sequence). The CDR3 length is 14 residues. This CDR3 reads CASCRDSGANVLTF. The CDR3 nucleotides read TGTGCCAGCTGCCGGGACTCTGGGGCCAACGTCCTGACTTTC.

A remark on this clone: The identical CDR3 is also encoded by other nucleotide sequences in the sample. This CDR3 is CSASLGRGVDEQYF. The CDR3 nucleotides read TGCAGTGCTAGTTTGGGCAGGGGTGTGGACGAGCAGTACTTC. The rearrangement links TRBV20-1 to TRBJ2-7, with D possibly being TRBD1 (6 bases). The germline V gene encodes CDR1 DFQATT and CDR2 SNEGSKA (reference sequence). CDR3 size: 14 residues. V was shortened by 3 bases and J by 5 bases, with 17 bases between the two germline ends.

This clone was detected only a few times. The CDR3 region has the DNA TGTGCCAGCAGCGTAGCGGTGGCTGGAAACACCATATATTTT. This codes for CASSVAVAGNTIYF. This chain links TRBV9 with TRBJ1-3; D gene uncertain. Trimming left V 0 bases short and J 2 bases short, with 6 bases between. Per the germline V gene, CDR1 is SGDLS and CDR2 is YYNGEE. This CDR3 region has 14 residues.

This sequence joins TRBV5-1 and TRBJ2-7; 7 nucleotides agree with TRBD2. Trimming removed 2 bases from V and 2 bases from J; junction bases left unmatched: 7. Germline V gene data show CDR1 as SGHRS and CDR2 as YFSETQ. The CDR3 consists of 15 residues. The CDR3 sequence: CASSLVGGGPYEQYF. DNA for the CDR3: TGCGCCAGCAGCTTAGTGGGGGGAGGGCCCTACGAGCAGTACTTC.

The V and J genes are TRBV5-1 and TRBJ2-7; perhaps TRBD1 as D (5 bases). The V gene's germline CDR1 is SGHRS and CDR2 YFSETQ. This CDR3 comprises 14 residues. Trimming left V 0 bases short and J 5 bases short, with 12 bases between. The CDR3 bases are TGCGCCAGCAGCTTGGGAGACAGATCCCACGAGCAGTACTTC. Protein product: CASSLGDRSHEQYF. Drawing the rest from reference TRBV5-1 and TRBJ2-7, the complete variable domain is KAGVTQTPRYLIKTRGQQVTLSCSPISGHRSVSWYQQTPGQGLQFLFEYFSETQRNKGNFPGRFSGRQFSNSRSEMNVSTLELGDSALYLCASSLGDRSHEQYFGPGTRLTVT.

In this sample, this clone turned up a few times. This chain uses TRBV29-1 with TRBJ2-3; maybe TRBD1 (5 bases). There are 13 residues in the CDR3. CDR1 SQVTM and CDR2 ANQGSEA come from the germline V gene. V was clipped by 8 bases and J by 7 bases, with 19 bases between them. CDR3 sequence (DNA): TGCAGCCTCAGGGCCCAGGGATCAAATACGCAGTATTTT. Protein product: CSLRAQGSNTQYF.

The chain has TRBV2 and TRBJ2-7, with 8 bases aligning to TRBD2. Trimming removed 3 bases from V and 2 bases from J; junction bases left unmatched: 6. Germline V gives CDR1 SNHLY, CDR2 FYNNEI. This CDR3 region has 15 residues. The CDR3 here is CASSEWAGGTYEQYF. CDR3 nucleotide sequence: TGTGCCAGCAGTGAGTGGGCGGGGGGTACCTACGAGCAGTACTTC.

This chain uses TRBV11-3 with TRBJ2-1; maybe TRBD1 (6 bases). The CDR3 covers 14 residues. Germline V CDR1 and CDR2: SGHNT, YENEEA. Trimming left V 0 bases short and J 7 bases short, with 10 bases between. This CDR3 reads CASSLDGGQNEQFF. CDR3 nucleotide sequence: TGTGCCAGCAGCTTAGATGGAGGACAGAATGAGCAGTTCTTC.